These T cell receptor beta chains were read from a single sample in a study of blood T cell repertoires in COVID-19. The protocol was immunoSEQ multiplex PCR, while the TCRdb copy is restricted to in-frame clones and leaves out a portion. The sample has around 67,000 clones, about 81% seen once. Material for sequencing was peripheral blood. These receptors all stem from a human donor in a cohort sampled during active COVID-19. Both conserved end residues are part of each CDR3. D genes are given only for firm matches. Some rows have no size entry. The others give once, few or many, or a class for an expanded clone.

v_gene: TRBV12-3/TRBV12-4
d_gene: NA
j_gene: TRBJ1-1
abundance: few
CDR3aa: CASTSGDFTEAFF
CDR3nt: TGTGCCAGCACCTCCGGAGATTTCACTGAAGCTTTCTTT

v_gene: TRBV11-1
d_gene: NA
j_gene: TRBJ1-1
abundance: NA
CDR3aa: CASSVGGIEAFF
CDR3nt: TGTGCCAGCAGCGTAGGAGGCATTGAAGCTTTCTTT

v_gene: TRBV18
d_gene: NA
j_gene: TRBJ2-3
abundance: NA
CDR3aa: CASSPMSGTPTSTDTQYF
CDR3nt: TGTGCCAGCTCACCCATGTCCGGGACTCCGACTAGCACAGATACGCAGTATTTT

v_gene: TRBV6-5
d_gene: TRBD1
j_gene: TRBJ1-6
abundance: NA
CDR3aa: CASSYNRGRAPLHF
CDR3nt: TGTGCCAGCAGTTACAACAGGGGCAGGGCACCCCTCCACTTT

v_gene: TRBV6-5
d_gene: TRBD1
j_gene: TRBJ1-1
abundance: NA
CDR3aa: CASSYGAGGTEAFF
CDR3nt: TGTGCCAGCAGTTACGGAGCAGGGGGCACTGAAGCTTTCTTT

v_gene: TRBV5-4
d_gene: TRBD2
j_gene: TRBJ2-7
abundance: NA
CDR3aa: CASSLGGGYEQYF
CDR3nt: TGTGCCAGCAGCTTGGGCGGGGGCTACGAGCAGTACTTC

v_gene: TRBV6-5
d_gene: NA
j_gene: TRBJ2-1
abundance: NA
CDR3aa: CASSYGKAGNEQFF
CDR3nt: TGTGCCAGCAGTTACGGAAAGGCGGGCAATGAGCAGTTCTTC

v_gene: TRBV28
d_gene: TRBD1
j_gene: TRBJ1-2
abundance: NA
CDR3aa: CASSSRGGYTF
CDR3nt: TGTGCCAGCAGTTCCAGGGGGGGCTACACCTTC

v_gene: TRBV28
d_gene: NA
j_gene: TRBJ1-4
abundance: NA
CDR3aa: CASRRVDEKLFF
CDR3nt: TGTGCCAGCAGGAGGGTGGACGAAAAACTGTTTTTT

v_gene: TRBV5-6
d_gene: NA
j_gene: TRBJ1-3
abundance: NA
CDR3aa: CASSFRGGGNTIYF
CDR3nt: TGTGCCAGCAGCTTTCGGGGGGGTGGAAACACCATATATTTT

v_gene: TRBV10-3
d_gene: NA
j_gene: TRBJ2-3
abundance: NA
CDR3aa: CAISEGGNTDTQYF
CDR3nt: TGTGCCATCAGTGAGGGGGGGAACACAGATACGCAGTATTTT

v_gene: TRBV6-1
d_gene: NA
j_gene: TRBJ2-7
abundance: NA
CDR3aa: CASSEADWSSYEQYF
CDR3nt: TGTGCCAGCAGTGAGGCGGACTGGAGCTCCTACGAGCAGTACTTC

v_gene: TRBV11-2
d_gene: TRBD2
j_gene: TRBJ2-7
abundance: once
CDR3aa: CASSSYGGGPRGSYEQYF
CDR3nt: TGTGCCAGCAGCTCCTACGGGGGAGGGCCGAGAGGTAGCTACGAGCAGTACTTC

v_gene: TRBV30
d_gene: NA
j_gene: TRBJ2-1
abundance: NA
CDR3aa: CAWTERTNEQFF
CDR3nt: TGTGCCTGGACCGAGCGGACCAATGAGCAGTTCTTC

v_gene: TRBV7-6
d_gene: TRBD2
j_gene: TRBJ2-7
abundance: NA
CDR3aa: CASSLGGGYEQYF
CDR3nt: TGTGCCAGCAGCTTGGGGGGGGGTTACGAGCAGTACTTC

v_gene: TRBV7-6
d_gene: NA
j_gene: TRBJ2-3
abundance: NA
CDR3aa: CASSLTTTDTQYF
CDR3nt: TGTGCCAGCAGCTTAACAACCACAGATACGCAGTATTTT

v_gene: TRBV18
d_gene: NA
j_gene: TRBJ2-7
abundance: once
CDR3aa: CASSPSGAYEQYF
CDR3nt: TGTGCCAGCTCACCATCCGGGGCCTACGAGCAGTACTTC

v_gene: TRBV6-5
d_gene: TRBD1
j_gene: TRBJ1-1
abundance: NA
CDR3aa: CASSYSDRVYTEAFF
CDR3nt: TGTGCCAGCAGTTACTCGGACAGGGTTTACACTGAAGCTTTCTTT

v_gene: TRBV25-1
d_gene: TRBD1
j_gene: TRBJ2-1
abundance: NA
CDR3aa: CASSEFKGANEQFF
CDR3nt: TGTGCCAGCAGTGAATTTAAGGGGGCCAATGAGCAGTTCTTC

v_gene: TRBV9
d_gene: TRBD2
j_gene: TRBJ2-2
abundance: NA
CDR3aa: CASSGLAGVNTGELFF
CDR3nt: TGTGCCAGCAGCGGACTAGCGGGAGTGAACACCGGGGAGCTGTTTTTT

v_gene: TRBV7-9
d_gene: NA
j_gene: TRBJ2-2
abundance: NA
CDR3aa: CASSLDVATGELFF
CDR3nt: TGTGCCAGCAGCTTAGATGTGGCTACCGGGGAGCTGTTTTTT

v_gene: TRBV7-9
d_gene: TRBD2
j_gene: TRBJ2-1
abundance: NA
CDR3aa: CASSLGTSGSYNEQFF
CDR3nt: TGTGCCAGCAGCTTAGGGACTAGCGGGAGTTATAATGAGCAGTTCTTC

v_gene: TRBV2
d_gene: TRBD2
j_gene: TRBJ2-1
abundance: NA
CDR3aa: CASRTLAGGGNEQFF
CDR3nt: TGTGCCAGCAGGACCCTAGCGGGAGGAGGGAATGAGCAGTTCTTC

v_gene: TRBV30
d_gene: NA
j_gene: TRBJ2-5
abundance: NA
CDR3aa: CAWSFSGEGTQYF
CDR3nt: TGTGCCTGGAGTTTTAGCGGCGAGGGGACCCAGTACTTC

v_gene: TRBV19
d_gene: TRBD2
j_gene: TRBJ2-2
abundance: NA
CDR3aa: CASSMGAAGDTGELFF
CDR3nt: TGTGCCAGTAGTATGGGCGCTGCGGGAGATACCGGGGAGCTGTTTTTT

v_gene: TRBV28
d_gene: TRBD2
j_gene: TRBJ2-1
abundance: NA
CDR3aa: CASNWREPHEQFF
CDR3nt: TGTGCCAGCAATTGGCGGGAGCCCCATGAGCAGTTCTTC

v_gene: TRBV4-2
d_gene: NA
j_gene: TRBJ1-3
abundance: NA
CDR3aa: CASSQEEEGAAGNTIYF
CDR3nt: TGTGCCAGCAGCCAAGAGGAGGAGGGAGCCGCTGGAAACACCATATATTTT

v_gene: TRBV18
d_gene: NA
j_gene: TRBJ1-2
abundance: few
CDR3aa: CASLYGQGALNGYTF
CDR3nt: TGTGCCAGCTTGTACGGGCAGGGCGCCCTTAATGGCTACACCTTC

v_gene: TRBV24-1
d_gene: TRBD1
j_gene: TRBJ1-4
abundance: NA
CDR3aa: CATSDRQGRLFF
CDR3nt: TGTGCCACCAGTGACCGACAGGGGAGACTGTTTTTT

v_gene: TRBV6-5
d_gene: TRBD1
j_gene: TRBJ1-1
abundance: NA
CDR3aa: CASRGRTGVNTEAFF
CDR3nt: TGTGCCAGTAGGGGAAGGACAGGGGTGAACACTGAAGCTTTCTTT

v_gene: TRBV27
d_gene: TRBD1
j_gene: TRBJ1-6
abundance: NA
CDR3aa: CASSRDRFNSNSPLHF
CDR3nt: TGTGCCAGCTCCCGGGACAGATTCAATTCAAATTCACCCCTCCACTTT

v_gene: TRBV5-1
d_gene: NA
j_gene: TRBJ2-5
abundance: NA
CDR3aa: CASSFEGVETQYF
CDR3nt: TGCGCCAGCAGCTTCGAAGGGGTAGAGACCCAGTACTTC

v_gene: TRBV28
d_gene: TRBD2
j_gene: TRBJ2-5
abundance: NA
CDR3aa: CASSPVGIWGGQETQYF
CDR3nt: TGTGCCAGCAGCCCGGTCGGCATTTGGGGGGGACAAGAGACCCAGTACTTC

v_gene: TRBV24-1
d_gene: TRBD2
j_gene: TRBJ2-1
abundance: NA
CDR3aa: CATSDLAGRGKNEQFF
CDR3nt: TGTGCCACCAGTGATTTGGCCGGGAGGGGTAAAAATGAGCAGTTCTTC

v_gene: TRBV11-2
d_gene: TRBD1
j_gene: TRBJ2-3
abundance: NA
CDR3aa: CASSRDRVTDTQYF
CDR3nt: TGTGCCAGCAGTCGGGACAGGGTCACAGATACGCAGTATTTT

v_gene: TRBV4-1
d_gene: NA
j_gene: TRBJ1-4
abundance: NA
CDR3aa: CASGPTNEKLFF
CDR3nt: TGCGCCAGCGGGCCAACTAATGAAAAACTGTTTTTT

v_gene: TRBV5-8
d_gene: TRBD2
j_gene: TRBJ2-2
abundance: NA
CDR3aa: CASSLGLAGTGELFF
CDR3nt: TGTGCCAGCAGCTTGGGACTAGCGGGAACCGGGGAGCTGTTTTTT

v_gene: TRBV6-1
d_gene: NA
j_gene: TRBJ1-4
abundance: NA
CDR3aa: CASSVRRDATNEKLFF
CDR3nt: TGTGCCAGCAGTGTCCGGAGAGACGCAACTAATGAAAAACTGTTTTTT

v_gene: TRBV4-1
d_gene: NA
j_gene: TRBJ2-7
abundance: NA
CDR3aa: CASSQGLLAGPGEQYF
CDR3nt: TGCGCCAGCAGCCAAGGGCTACTAGCCGGGCCGGGGGAGCAGTACTTC

v_gene: TRBV28
d_gene: TRBD2
j_gene: TRBJ2-1
abundance: NA
CDR3aa: CATNQRGGPGGNEQFF
CDR3nt: TGTGCCACCAATCAAAGGGGCGGCCCCGGGGGGAATGAGCAGTTCTTC

v_gene: TRBV10-3
d_gene: NA
j_gene: TRBJ2-5
abundance: NA
CDR3aa: CAISESMLAGRETQYF
CDR3nt: TGTGCCATCAGTGAGTCGATGCTCGCGGGGCGAGAGACCCAGTACTTC

v_gene: TRBV29-1
d_gene: TRBD1
j_gene: TRBJ2-5
abundance: NA
CDR3aa: CSVDTGGGGETQYF
CDR3nt: TGCAGCGTAGATACAGGGGGCGGCGGGGAGACCCAGTACTTC

v_gene: TRBV9
d_gene: NA
j_gene: TRBJ1-6
abundance: NA
CDR3aa: CASSVATGGNSPLHF
CDR3nt: TGTGCCAGCAGCGTAGCTACAGGTGGGAATTCACCCCTCCACTTT

v_gene: TRBV5-4
d_gene: TRBD2
j_gene: TRBJ2-7
abundance: few
CDR3aa: CASSPGLADYEQYF
CDR3nt: TGTGCCAGCAGCCCGGGACTAGCGGACTACGAGCAGTACTTC

v_gene: TRBV18
d_gene: TRBD1
j_gene: TRBJ1-1
abundance: NA
CDR3aa: CASSPGQSTEAFF
CDR3nt: TGTGCCAGCTCACCGGGACAGAGCACTGAAGCTTTCTTT

v_gene: TRBV7-8
d_gene: NA
j_gene: TRBJ1-1
abundance: NA
CDR3aa: CASSLTVRRGNTEAFF
CDR3nt: TGTGCCAGCAGCTTAACGGTTCGCCGGGGGAACACTGAAGCTTTCTTT

v_gene: TRBV4-1
d_gene: NA
j_gene: TRBJ1-1
abundance: few
CDR3aa: CASSATVMNTEAFF
CDR3nt: TGCGCCAGCAGCGCGACAGTTATGAACACTGAAGCTTTCTTT

v_gene: TRBV28
d_gene: NA
j_gene: TRBJ2-3
abundance: NA
CDR3aa: CASSSGTDTQYF
CDR3nt: TGTGCCAGCAGTTCCGGCACAGATACGCAGTATTTT

v_gene: TRBV2
d_gene: TRBD1
j_gene: TRBJ2-7
abundance: NA
CDR3aa: CASSWDRDTYEQYF
CDR3nt: TGTGCCAGCAGCTGGGACAGGGATACCTACGAGCAGTACTTC

v_gene: TRBV28
d_gene: NA
j_gene: TRBJ1-6
abundance: few
CDR3aa: CASKFGQRNSPLHF
CDR3nt: TGTGCCAGCAAATTTGGACAGCGCAATTCACCCCTCCACTTT

v_gene: TRBV5-1
d_gene: TRBD1
j_gene: TRBJ2-7
abundance: NA
CDR3aa: CASSPAGTGYEQYF
CDR3nt: TGCGCCAGCAGCCCTGCTGGGACAGGGTACGAGCAGTACTTC

v_gene: TRBV5-4
d_gene: TRBD1
j_gene: TRBJ2-5
abundance: NA
CDR3aa: CASSSLTGAVQETQYF
CDR3nt: TGTGCCAGCAGCTCCCTGACAGGGGCGGTCCAAGAGACCCAGTACTTC

v_gene: TRBV6-5
d_gene: TRBD2
j_gene: TRBJ2-1
abundance: NA
CDR3aa: CASSPGLAGGNEQFF
CDR3nt: TGTGCCAGCAGTCCGGGACTAGCGGGTGGGAATGAGCAGTTCTTC